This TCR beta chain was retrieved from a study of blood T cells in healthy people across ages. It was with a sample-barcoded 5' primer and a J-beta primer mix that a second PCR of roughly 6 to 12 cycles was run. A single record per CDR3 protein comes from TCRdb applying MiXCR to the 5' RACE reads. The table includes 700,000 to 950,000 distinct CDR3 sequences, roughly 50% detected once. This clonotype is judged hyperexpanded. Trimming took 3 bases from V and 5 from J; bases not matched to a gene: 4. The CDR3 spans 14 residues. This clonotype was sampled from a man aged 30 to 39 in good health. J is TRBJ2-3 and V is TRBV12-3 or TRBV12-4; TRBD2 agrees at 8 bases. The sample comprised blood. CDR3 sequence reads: CASSFGGAGDTQYF. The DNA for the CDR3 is TGTGCCAGCAGTTTCGGGGGGGCCGGAGATACGCAGTATTTT.